This TCR beta chain was documented in a study of OX40 agonist ivuxolimab in advanced cancers. The study's findings and limits: Both CD4+ and CD8+ T cell populations in blood had undergone clonal expansion by week 6 at 0.1 to 3.0 mg/kg.

Profiled with immunoSEQ multiplex PCR; TCRdb holds only in-frame clones, not every one. The data hold tens of thousands of clones, with about 90% observed a single time. This clone was observed at least ten times. As yet, its antigen is unknown. The clonotype was recovered from an adult with an advanced solid tumor such as melanoma, head and neck, liver or kidney cancer. Sequencing was performed on CD4+ or CD8+ T cells sorted from blood, taken in a trial of the OX40 agonist ivuxolimab.

The CDR3 sequence is CASSSGTGSYEQYF. The CDR3 bases are TGTGCCAGCAGTTCCGGGACAGGGTCTTACGAGCAGTACTTC. The V call is TRBV2, the J call TRBJ2-7; 9 bases align to TRBD1. The CDR3 runs 14 residues. Per germline, CDR1 SNHLY and CDR2 FYNNEI. Trimming took 5 bases from V and 4 from J; bases not matched to a gene: 6.